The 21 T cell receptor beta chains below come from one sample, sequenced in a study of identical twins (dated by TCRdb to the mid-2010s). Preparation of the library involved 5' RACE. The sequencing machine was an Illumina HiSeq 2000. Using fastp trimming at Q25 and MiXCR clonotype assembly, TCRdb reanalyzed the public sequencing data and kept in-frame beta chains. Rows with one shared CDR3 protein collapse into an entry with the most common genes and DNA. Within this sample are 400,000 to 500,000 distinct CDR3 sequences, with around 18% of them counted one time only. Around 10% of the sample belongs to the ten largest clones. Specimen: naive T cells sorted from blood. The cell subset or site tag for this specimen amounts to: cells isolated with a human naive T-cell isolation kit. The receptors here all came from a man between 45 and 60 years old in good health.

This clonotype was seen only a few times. CDR3 in amino acids: CSARVWRVRSYEQYF. CDR3 nucleotides: TGCAGTGCTAGGGTATGGCGGGTTAGGTCCTACGAGCAGTACTTC. The rearrangement links TRBV20-1 to TRBJ2-7; perhaps TRBD2 as D (5 bases). This CDR3 has 15 residues. The V gene lost 3 bases and the J gene lost 1 base, with 16 bases spanning the gap. Germline CDR1 and CDR2: DFQATT and SNEGSKA (reference sequence).

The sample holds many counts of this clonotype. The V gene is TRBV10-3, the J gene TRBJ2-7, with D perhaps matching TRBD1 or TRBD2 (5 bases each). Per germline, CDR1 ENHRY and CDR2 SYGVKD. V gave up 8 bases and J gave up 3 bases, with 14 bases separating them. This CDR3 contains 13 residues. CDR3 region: CAISGGDRYEQYF. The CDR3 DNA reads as TGTGCCATCTCTGGGGGAGACCGCTACGAGCAGTACTTC.

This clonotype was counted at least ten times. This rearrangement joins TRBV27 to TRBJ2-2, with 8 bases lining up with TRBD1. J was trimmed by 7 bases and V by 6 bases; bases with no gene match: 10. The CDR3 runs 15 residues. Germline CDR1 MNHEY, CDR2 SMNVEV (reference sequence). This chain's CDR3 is CASRQTGDFGGELFF. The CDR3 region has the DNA TGTGCCAGCAGACAGACAGGGGATTTTGGCGGGGAGCTGTTTTTT.

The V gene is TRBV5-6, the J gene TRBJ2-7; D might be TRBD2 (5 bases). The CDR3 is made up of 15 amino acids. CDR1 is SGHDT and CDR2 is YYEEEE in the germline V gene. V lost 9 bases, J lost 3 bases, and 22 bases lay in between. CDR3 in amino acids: CATRFAGAAVYEQYF. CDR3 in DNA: TGTGCCACACGGTTCGCGGGCGCCGCCGTCTACGAGCAGTACTTC. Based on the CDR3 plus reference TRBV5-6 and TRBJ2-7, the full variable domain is DAGVTQSPTHLIKTRGQQVTLRCSPKSGHDTVSWYQQALGQGPQFIFQYYEEEERQRGNFPDRFSGHQFPNYSSELNVNALLLGDSALYLCATRFAGAAVYEQYFGPGTRLTVT.

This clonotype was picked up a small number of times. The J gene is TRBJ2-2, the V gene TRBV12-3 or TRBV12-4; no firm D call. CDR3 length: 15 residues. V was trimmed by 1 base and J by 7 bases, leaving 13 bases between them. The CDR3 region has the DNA TGTGCCAGCAGTTTAGATCCCAGAATGGGCGGGGAGCTGTTTTTT. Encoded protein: CASSLDPRMGGELFF.

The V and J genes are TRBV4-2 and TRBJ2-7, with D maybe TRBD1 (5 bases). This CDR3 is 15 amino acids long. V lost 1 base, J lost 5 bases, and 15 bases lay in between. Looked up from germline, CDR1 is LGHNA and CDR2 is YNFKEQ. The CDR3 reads CASSQVGQGGNEQYF. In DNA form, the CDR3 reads TGTGCCAGCAGCCAAGTGGGCCAGGGCGGCAACGAGCAGTACTTC.

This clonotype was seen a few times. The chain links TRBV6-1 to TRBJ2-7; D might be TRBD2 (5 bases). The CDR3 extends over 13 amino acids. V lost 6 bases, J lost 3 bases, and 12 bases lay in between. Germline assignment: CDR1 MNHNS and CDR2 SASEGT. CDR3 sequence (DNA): TGTGCCAGCAGCGAAAGGGAGATCTACGAGCAGTACTTC. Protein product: CASSEREIYEQYF.

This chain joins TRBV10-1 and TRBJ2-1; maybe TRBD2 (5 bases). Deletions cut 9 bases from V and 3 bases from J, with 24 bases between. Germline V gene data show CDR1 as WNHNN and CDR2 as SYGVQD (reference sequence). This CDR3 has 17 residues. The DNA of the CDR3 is TGCGCCAGAAGTACCGCGGTGGGCGGCGGAGGCTACAATGAGCAGTTCTTC. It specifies CARSTAVGGGGYNEQFF.

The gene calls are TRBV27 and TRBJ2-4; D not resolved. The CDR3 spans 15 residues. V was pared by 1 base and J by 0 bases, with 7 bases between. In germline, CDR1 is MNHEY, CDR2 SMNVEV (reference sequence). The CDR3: CASSLLGIAKNIQYF. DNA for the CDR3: TGTGCCAGCAGTTTATTGGGAATAGCCAAAAACATTCAGTACTTC.

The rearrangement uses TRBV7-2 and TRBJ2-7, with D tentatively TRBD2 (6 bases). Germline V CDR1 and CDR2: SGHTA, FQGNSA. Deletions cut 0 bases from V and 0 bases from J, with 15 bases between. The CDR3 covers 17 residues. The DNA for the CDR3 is TGTGCCAGCAGCTTAGCAGAAACTAGCCGAACCTCCTACGAGCAGTACTTC. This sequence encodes CASSLAETSRTSYEQYF.

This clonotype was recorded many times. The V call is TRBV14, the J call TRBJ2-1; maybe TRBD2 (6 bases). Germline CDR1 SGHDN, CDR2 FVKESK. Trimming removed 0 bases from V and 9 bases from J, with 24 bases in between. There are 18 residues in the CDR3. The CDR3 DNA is TGTGCCAGCAGCCAAGATGTTGGTTGGGCGGGGACGGGTGGTGAGCAGTTCTTC. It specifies CASSQDVGWAGTGGEQFF.

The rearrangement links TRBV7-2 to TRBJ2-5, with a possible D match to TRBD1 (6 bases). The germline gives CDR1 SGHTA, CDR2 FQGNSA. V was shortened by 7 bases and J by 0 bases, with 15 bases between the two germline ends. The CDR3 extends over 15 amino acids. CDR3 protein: CASNSGTLYQETQYF. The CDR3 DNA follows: TGTGCCAGCAATTCCGGGACATTGTACCAAGAGACCCAGTACTTC.

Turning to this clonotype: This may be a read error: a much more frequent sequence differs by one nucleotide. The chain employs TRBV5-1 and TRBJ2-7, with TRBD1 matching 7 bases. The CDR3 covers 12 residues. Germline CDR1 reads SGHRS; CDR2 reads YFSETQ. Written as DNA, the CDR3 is TGCGCCAGCCAGGGACAGTACTACGAGCAGCACTTC. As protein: CASQGQYYEQHF. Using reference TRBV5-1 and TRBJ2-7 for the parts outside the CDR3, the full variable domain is KAGVTQTPRYLIKTRGQQVTLSCSPISGHRSVSWYQQTPGQGLQFLFEYFSETQRNKGNFPGRFSGRQFSNSRSEMNVSTLELGDSALYLCASQGQYYEQHFGPGTRLTVT.

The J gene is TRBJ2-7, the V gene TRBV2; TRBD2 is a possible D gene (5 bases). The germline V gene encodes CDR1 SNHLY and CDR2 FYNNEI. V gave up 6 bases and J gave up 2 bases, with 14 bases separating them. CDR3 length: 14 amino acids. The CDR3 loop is CASRFAGYAYEQYF. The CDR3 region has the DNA TGTGCCAGCAGATTCGCGGGTTATGCCTACGAGCAGTACTTC.

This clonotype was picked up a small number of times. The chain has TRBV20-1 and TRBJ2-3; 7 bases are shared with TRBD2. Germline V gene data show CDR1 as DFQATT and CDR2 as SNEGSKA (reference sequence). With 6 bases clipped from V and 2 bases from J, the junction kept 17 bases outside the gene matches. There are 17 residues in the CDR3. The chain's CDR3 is CSAVGQRGYLITDTQYF. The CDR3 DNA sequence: TGCAGTGCCGTCGGCCAGCGGGGATACCTTATCACAGATACGCAGTATTTT.

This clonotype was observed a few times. In DNA form, the CDR3 reads TGCGCCAGCAGCCTAAGGACAGTGGCAGATACGCAGTATTTT. Encoded protein: CASSLRTVADTQYF. The V call is TRBV5-1, the J call TRBJ2-3; the D gene is possibly TRBD1 (6 bases). The V gene's germline CDR1 is SGHRS and CDR2 YFSETQ. This CDR3 region has 14 residues. The germline V and J ends were trimmed by 4 bases and 4 bases, with 13 bases remaining between them.

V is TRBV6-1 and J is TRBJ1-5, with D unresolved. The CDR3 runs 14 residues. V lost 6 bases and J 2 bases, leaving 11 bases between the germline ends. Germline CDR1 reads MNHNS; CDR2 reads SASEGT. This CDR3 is CASRTWRRNQPQHF. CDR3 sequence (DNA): TGTGCCAGCAGGACGTGGCGGCGCAATCAGCCCCAGCATTTT.

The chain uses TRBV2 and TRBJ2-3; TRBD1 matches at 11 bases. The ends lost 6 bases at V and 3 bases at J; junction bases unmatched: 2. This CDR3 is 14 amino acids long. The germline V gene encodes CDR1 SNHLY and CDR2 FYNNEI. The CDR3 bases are TGTGCCAGCAGAGGACAGGGGGCGACAGATACGCAGTATTTT. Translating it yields CASRGQGATDTQYF.

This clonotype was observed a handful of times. The CDR3 loop is CATGTSRETQYF. CDR3 in DNA: TGTGCCACCGGGACTAGCCGCGAGACCCAGTACTTC. V gene TRBV10-3 combines with J gene TRBJ2-5, with 9 positions matching TRBD2. Germline V gene data show CDR1 as ENHRY and CDR2 as SYGVKD. This CDR3 comprises 12 residues. Losses at the gene ends were 10 bases for V and 5 bases for J; bases not matched to a gene: 5.

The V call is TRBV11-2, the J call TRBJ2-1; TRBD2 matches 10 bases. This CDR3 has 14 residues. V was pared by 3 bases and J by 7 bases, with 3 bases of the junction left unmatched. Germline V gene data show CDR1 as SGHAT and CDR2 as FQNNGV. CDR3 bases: TGTGCCAGCAGCTTGGGACTAGCGAGTAATGAGCAGTTCTTC. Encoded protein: CASSLGLASNEQFF.

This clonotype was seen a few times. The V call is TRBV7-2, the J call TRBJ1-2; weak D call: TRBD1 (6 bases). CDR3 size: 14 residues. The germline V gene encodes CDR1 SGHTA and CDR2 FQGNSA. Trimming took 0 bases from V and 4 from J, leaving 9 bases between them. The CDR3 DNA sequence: TGTGCCAGCAGCTTAGCGAGCAGGGGCTATGGCTACACCTTC. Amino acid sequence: CASSLASRGYGYTF.